Below are 19 T cell receptor beta chains sequenced from a single sample in a study of OX40 agonist ivuxolimab in advanced cancers. The data were produced by immunoSEQ multiplex PCR, yet TCRdb's version contains in-frame clones alone and is incomplete. This table has under 65,000 clones, approximately 90% appearing once. The sample in question was CD4+ or CD8+ T cells sorted from blood, obtained in a trial of the OX40 agonist ivuxolimab. These TCRs come from an adult with an advanced solid tumor such as melanoma, head and neck, liver or kidney cancer.

The genes are TRBV5-1 and TRBJ2-3, with unresolved D. Germline V lookup: CDR1 SGHRS, CDR2 YFSETQ. The germline V and J ends were trimmed by 0 bases and 0 bases, with 8 bases remaining between them. This CDR3 has 15 amino acids. This chain's CDR3 is CASSLGAASTDTQYF. The CDR3 coding sequence is TGCGCCAGCAGCTTGGGAGCAGCGAGCACAGATACGCAGTATTTT.

The rearrangement links TRBV27 to TRBJ1-5; 11 positions agree with TRBD1. The junction had 4 bases not matched to a gene; V was cut back by 1 base and J by 5 bases. Germline lookup yields CDR1 MNHEY and CDR2 SMNVEV (reference sequence). This CDR3 is built from 16 residues. Here the CDR3 reads CASSLLGTGGYQPQHF. The DNA of the CDR3 is TGTGCCAGCAGTTTATTAGGGACAGGGGGGTATCAGCCCCAGCATTTT.

The chain links TRBV27 to TRBJ2-1; 9 bases are a match to TRBD2. This CDR3 has 17 residues. CDR1 is MNHEY and CDR2 is SMNVEV in the germline V gene (reference sequence). V lost 8 bases, J lost 6 bases, and 17 bases stayed unmatched. DNA of the CDR3: TGTGCCAGCCAGTTAGGAGCGGGAGGTCTCTCCGGCAATGAGCAGTTCTTC. This sequence encodes CASQLGAGGLSGNEQFF.

The rearrangement links TRBV7-2 to TRBJ1-5; TRBD1 aligns across 9 bases. In germline, CDR1 is SGHTA, CDR2 FQGNSA. The CDR3 runs 15 residues. With V trimmed by 5 bases and J by 1 base, 3 bases remained unmatched. DNA of the CDR3: TGTGCCAGCAGCCGGACAGGGGAAAGCAATCAGCCCCAGCATTTT. The encoded protein is CASSRTGESNQPQHF.

V and J are TRBV5-8 and TRBJ1-3; D remains unclear. V was cut by 2 bases and J by 0 bases, with 21 bases left in between. In germline, CDR1 is SGHTS, CDR2 YDEGEE. The CDR3 loop spans 19 amino acids. This chain's CDR3 is CASSLKGVSSMVSGNTIYF. CDR3 nucleotide sequence: TGTGCCAGCAGCTTAAAGGGTGTTTCGTCGATGGTCTCTGGAAACACCATATATTTT.

V is TRBV29-1 and J is TRBJ1-3, with D unclear. This CDR3 is built from 14 residues. V was trimmed by 4 bases and J by 0 bases, leaving 10 bases between them. Germline-derived CDR1 and CDR2 are SQVTM and ANQGSEA. This CDR3 reads CSVVRAYSGNTIYF. CDR3 DNA: TGCAGCGTTGTACGTGCATACTCTGGAAACACCATATATTTT.

The chain employs TRBV7-8 and TRBJ2-7, with D perhaps being TRBD1 or TRBD2 (5 bases each). The CDR3 sequence is 15 residues long. The V end lost 1 base, the J end lost 5 bases, and 15 bases lay between the germline ends. In germline, CDR1 is SGHVS, CDR2 FQNEAQ. The CDR3 protein is CASSLGRVGTHEQYF. The CDR3 nucleotides read TGTGCCAGCAGCTTAGGCCGAGTGGGGACCCACGAGCAGTACTTC.

V usage is TRBV6-5 and J usage is TRBJ1-2; D gene unclear. The CDR3 consists of 13 residues. Looked up from germline, CDR1 is MNHEY and CDR2 is SVGAGI. With 4 bases removed from V and 4 bases from J, the gap between germline ends came to 10 bases. The CDR3 is CASSLLLGYGYTF. CDR3 nucleotides: TGTGCCAGCAGTTTGTTGTTGGGCTATGGCTACACCTTC.

This chain joins TRBV19 and TRBJ2-3, with 12 bases identical to TRBD2. The length of the CDR3 is 14 residues. With V trimmed by 10 bases and J by 4 bases, 6 bases remained unmatched. Germline-derived CDR1 and CDR2 are LNHDA and SQIVND (reference sequence). The CDR3 DNA follows: TGTGCCACATCGACTAGCGGGAGAGCAGATACGCAGTATTTT. It encodes CATSTSGRADTQYF.

This clone came up a few times. This rearrangement joins TRBV7-8 to TRBJ2-6; unclear D gene. In germline, CDR1 is SGHVS, CDR2 FQNEAQ. This CDR3 comprises 16 residues. V lost 0 bases, J lost 2 bases, and 8 bases lay in between. CDR3 loop: CASSLAPDTGANVLTF. CDR3 DNA sequence: TGTGCCAGCAGCTTAGCCCCAGACACTGGGGCCAACGTCCTGACTTTC.

CDR3: CASSGASGSSYEQYF. CDR3 in DNA: TGTGCCAGCAGCGGCGCTAGCGGGAGCTCCTACGAGCAGTACTTC. The chain links TRBV7-2 to TRBJ2-7; 10 positions agree with TRBD2. In germline, CDR1 is SGHTA, CDR2 FQGNSA. V shed 5 bases, J shed 0 bases, and the junction held 4 bases outside the gene matches. The CDR3 has 15 amino acids.

The DNA for the CDR3 is TGTGCCAGCACAAGACCTAGGGAGACCCAGTACTTC. This encodes CASTRPRETQYF. The rearrangement uses TRBV5-8 and TRBJ2-5; D is unresolved. The CDR3 runs to 12 residues. Germline V gives CDR1 SGHTS, CDR2 YDEGEE. Trimming shortened V by 6 bases and J by 5 bases, and 11 bases separated the two germline ends.

The rearrangement uses TRBV2 and TRBJ2-2; D gene unclear. This CDR3 contains 14 residues. V was clipped by 7 bases and J by 7 bases, with 16 bases between them. CDR1 is SNHLY and CDR2 is FYNNEI in the germline V gene. For the CDR3, the DNA is TGTGCCAGCACCTTAGGAGTTTCAAGCGGGGAGCTGTTTTTT. This translates into CASTLGVSSGELFF.

V usage is TRBV7-8 and J usage is TRBJ1-1; D may be TRBD1 (5 bases). Per the germline V gene, CDR1 is SGHVS and CDR2 is FQNEAQ. This CDR3 is 15 amino acids long. The ends were cut back, 0 bases at V and 4 bases at J, with 12 bases in the middle. CDR3 DNA: TGTGCCAGCAGCTTAGCTCCAGGGTCGAGCACTGAAGCTTTCTTT. Translated, it gives CASSLAPGSSTEAFF.

The rearrangement uses TRBV12-5 and TRBJ2-1; D is possibly TRBD1 (6 bases). Germline V gene lookup returns CDR1 LGHNT and CDR2 FRNRAP. The CDR3 spans 17 residues. V dropped 1 base and J dropped 10 bases, with 23 bases sitting between them. The CDR3 sequence is CASGLGPLTGTRWEQFF. CDR3 nucleotide sequence: TGTGCTAGTGGTTTGGGGCCACTGACCGGGACACGATGGGAGCAGTTCTTC.

The chain combines TRBV21-1 with TRBJ2-3; TRBD1 reflects the table's D call only, with no check against the DNA. TRBV21-1 is a pseudogene locus. The CDR3 contains 14 residues. As DNA, the CDR3 is TGTGCCAGCGATACAGGGGATTACGCAGATACGCAGTATTTT. Amino acids: CASDTGDYADTQYF.

This chain uses TRBV5-1 with TRBJ2-2, with D uncertain. Between the trimmed V and J ends, which lost 2 bases and 0 bases, there was a span of 11 bases. The CDR3 contains 16 residues. Germline V gene data show CDR1 as SGHRS and CDR2 as YFSETQ. CDR3 region: CASSFYNRANTGELFF. Written as DNA, the CDR3 is TGCGCCAGCAGCTTCTATAACAGAGCGAACACCGGGGAGCTGTTTTTT.

The chain employs TRBV4-2 and TRBJ1-4; weak D call: TRBD1 (6 bases). Germline CDR1 LGHNA, CDR2 YNFKEQ. This CDR3 is 17 amino acids long. V was trimmed by 0 bases and J by 3 bases, leaving 14 bases between them. CDR3 loop: CASSQDRGGAANEKLFF. For the CDR3, the DNA is TGTGCCAGCAGCCAAGATCGTGGGGGGGCGGCTAATGAAAAACTGTTTTTT.

The genes are TRBV11-3 and TRBJ2-5, with a possible D match to TRBD2 (6 bases). V shed 5 bases and J shed 5 bases, with 12 bases lying between them. This CDR3 comprises 13 residues. Germline V gene sequence: CDR1 SGHNT, CDR2 YENEEA. The chain's CDR3 is CASSPRERETQYF. The DNA of the CDR3 is TGTGCCAGCAGCCCGCGGGAAAGGGAGACCCAGTACTTC.